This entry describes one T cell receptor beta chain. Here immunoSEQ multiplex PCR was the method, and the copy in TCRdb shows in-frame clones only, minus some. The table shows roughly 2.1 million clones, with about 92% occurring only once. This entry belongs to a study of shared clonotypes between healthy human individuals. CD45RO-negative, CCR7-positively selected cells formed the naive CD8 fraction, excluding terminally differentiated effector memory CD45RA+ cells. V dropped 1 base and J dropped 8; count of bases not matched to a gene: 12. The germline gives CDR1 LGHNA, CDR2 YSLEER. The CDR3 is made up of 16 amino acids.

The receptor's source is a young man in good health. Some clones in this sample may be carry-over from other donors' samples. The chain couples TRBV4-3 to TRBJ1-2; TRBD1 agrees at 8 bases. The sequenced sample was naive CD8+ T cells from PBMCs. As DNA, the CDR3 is TGCGCCAGCAGCCAAGTTGCCACAGGGGGTAATCCCGGCTACACCTTC. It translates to CASSQVATGGNPGYTF.